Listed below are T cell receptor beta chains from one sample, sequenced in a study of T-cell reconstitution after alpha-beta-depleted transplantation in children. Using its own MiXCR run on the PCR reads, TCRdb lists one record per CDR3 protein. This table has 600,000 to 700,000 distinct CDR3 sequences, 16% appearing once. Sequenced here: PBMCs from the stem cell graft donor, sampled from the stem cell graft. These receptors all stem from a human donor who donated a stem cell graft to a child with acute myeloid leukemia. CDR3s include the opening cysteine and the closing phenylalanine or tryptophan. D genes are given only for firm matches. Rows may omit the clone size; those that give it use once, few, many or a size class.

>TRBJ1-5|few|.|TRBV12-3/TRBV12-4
TGTGCCAGCAACAATCAGGGTCAGCCCCAGCATTTT
CASNNQGQPQHF
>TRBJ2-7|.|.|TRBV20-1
TGCAGTGCTAGAGGGTTGTACGACCAGTACTTC
CSARGLYDQYF
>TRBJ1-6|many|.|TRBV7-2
TGTGCCAGCAGCTTTCTCACTACCTATAATTCACCCCTCCACTTT
CASSFLTTYNSPLHF
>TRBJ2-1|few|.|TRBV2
TGTGCCAGCAGTGAGACAGATTCCTTCTACAATGAGCAGTTCTTC
CASSETDSFYNEQFF
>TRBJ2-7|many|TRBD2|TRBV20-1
TGCAGTGCTAGGACGACTAGCGGGGCCTACGAGCAGTACTTC
CSARTTSGAYEQYF
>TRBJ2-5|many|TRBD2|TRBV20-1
TGCAGTGCTACGTCATTGGGACTAGCGGGGGAAGAGACCCAGTACTTC
CSATSLGLAGEETQYF
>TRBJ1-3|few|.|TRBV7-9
TGTGCCAGCAGCTCGACGACCGTGAGGGGAAACACCATATATTTT
CASSSTTVRGNTIYF
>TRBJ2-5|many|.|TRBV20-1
TGCAGTGCTAGCGTCGGGGTGTGGGAGACCCAGTACTTC
CSASVGVWETQYF
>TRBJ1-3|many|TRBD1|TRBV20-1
TGCAGTGCCACCGAGGGGACAGCTCACTCTGGAAACACCATATATTTT
CSATEGTAHSGNTIYF
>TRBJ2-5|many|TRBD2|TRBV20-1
TGCAGTGCTATAGCGGGGGGGACCGCTATAGAGACCCAGTACTTC
CSAIAGGTAIETQYF
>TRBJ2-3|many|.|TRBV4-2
TGTGCCACCTCCAGCACAGATACGCAGTATTTT
CATSSTDTQYF
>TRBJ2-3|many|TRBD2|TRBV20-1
TGCAGTGCGCTTAGCGGGGATACGCAGTATTTT
CSALSGDTQYF
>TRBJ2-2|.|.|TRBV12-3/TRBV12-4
TGTGCCAGTGGGGGGCAGGGGTACACCGGGGAGCTGTTTTTT
CASGGQGYTGELFF
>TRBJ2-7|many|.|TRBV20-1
TGCAGTGCTAGAAGGGCTTCCCCTTTCTACGAGCAGTACTTC
CSARRASPFYEQYF
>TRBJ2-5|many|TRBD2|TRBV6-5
TGTGCCAGCAGTTGGGGGCTAGCGGGGGGATTCACAGAGACCCAGTACTTC
CASSWGLAGGFTETQYF
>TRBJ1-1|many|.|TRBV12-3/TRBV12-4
TGTGCCAGCGCCACCTCACATTTCACTGAAGCTTTCTTT
CASATSHFTEAFF
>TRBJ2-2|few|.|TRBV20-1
TGCAGTGCTAGTCCTTCCTCGGGATCGACCGGGGAGCTGTTTTTT
CSASPSSGSTGELFF
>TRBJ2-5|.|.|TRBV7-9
TGTGCCATCTCCGAAAGACAAGAGACCCAGTACTTC
CAISERQETQYF
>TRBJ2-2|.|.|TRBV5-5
TGTGCCAGCACCCCCTGGCTAGGTGTCGGGGAGCTGTTTTTT
CASTPWLGVGELFF
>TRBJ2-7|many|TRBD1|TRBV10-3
TGTGCCATCAGTGAGTCCTCGTTCGGGACAGACGAGCAGTACTTC
CAISESSFGTDEQYF